Below are 9 T cell receptor beta chains sequenced from a single sample in a study of beta chain features in type 1 diabetes. Study-wide results and caveats: TCRB CDR3 length was moderately but significantly reduced in all four CD4+ subsets of Type 1 diabetes patients.

Their antigen targets remain unknown. Reverse transcribing all isolated RNA meant expressed TCRB transcripts were sequenced. Some clones are missing from TCRdb's copy, which holds only in-frame ones; the method was immunoSEQ multiplex PCR. Altogether 200,000 to 300,000 clones are present, just over 20% being singletons, with the ten largest covering approximately 0.029%. Specimen: naive CD4+ T cells from blood. These receptors were taken from a woman aged 40 to 50 with type 1 diabetes.

This clone was seen a handful of times. The chain has TRBV9 and TRBJ1-2; D is ambiguous. The CDR3 covers 15 residues. Germline CDR1 and CDR2: SGDLS and YYNGEE. V gave up 4 bases and J gave up 4 bases, with 17 bases separating them. The CDR3 DNA is TGTGCCAGCAGCCCGTGGAAGCTAGCTAGCTATGGCTACACCTTC. Its translation: CASSPWKLASYGYTF.

This chain links TRBV18 with TRBJ2-3; D is possibly TRBD2 (5 bases). This CDR3 has 12 residues. Trimming stripped 6 bases from V and 6 bases from J, with 10 bases between. Germline CDR1 KGHSH, CDR2 LQKENI. This CDR3 reads CASSLGEDTQYF. Here the CDR3 DNA reads TGTGCCAGCTCCCTGGGAGAGGATACGCAGTATTTT. Full variable domain (outside the CDR3, taken from reference TRBV18 and TRBJ2-3): NAGVMQNPRHLVRRRGQEARLRCSPMKGHSHVYWYRQLPEEGLKFMVYLQKENIIDESGMPKERFSAEFPKEGPSILRIQQVVRGDSAAYFCASSLGEDTQYFGPGTRLTVL.

In its sample, this clone was seen a few times. The chain recombines TRBV4-3 with TRBJ1-2; 8 nucleotides align to TRBD1. V shed 3 bases and J 5 bases; nucleotides not matched to a gene: 8. This CDR3 spans 15 amino acids. Looked up from germline, CDR1 is LGHNA and CDR2 is YSLEER. CDR3 DNA: TGCGCCAGCAGCCATGGACAGGGTCCGTCATATGGCTACACCTTC. This encodes CASSHGQGPSYGYTF.

V is TRBV25-1 and J is TRBJ2-5; TRBD1 aligns across 8 bases. After removal of 6 bases from V and 4 bases from J, the junction contained 13 bases not matched to a gene. There are 16 residues in the CDR3. The germline V gene has CDR1 MGHDK and CDR2 SYGVNS. In nucleotides, the CDR3 is TGTGCCAGCAGCCCTCACCGACAGGGGACTGGAGAGACCCAGTACTTC. As protein: CASSPHRQGTGETQYF.

This clone has more than one count but fewer than ten. The V and J genes are TRBV15 and TRBJ2-1; maybe TRBD1 (6 bases). This CDR3 is built from 12 residues. The ends were cut back, 3 bases at V and 7 bases at J, with 7 bases in the middle. Per the germline V gene, CDR1 is LNHNV and CDR2 is YYDKDF (reference sequence). The CDR3 sequence is CATSRRGNEQFF. In nucleotides, the CDR3 is TGTGCCACCAGCAGGAGGGGGAATGAGCAGTTCTTC.

This clone was counted only a few times. This chain uses TRBV19 with TRBJ1-5; no definite D call. CDR1 LNHDA and CDR2 SQIVND come from the germline V gene (reference sequence). The CDR3 spans 15 residues. The V and J ends lost 3 bases and 0 bases respectively, with 9 bases between them. The DNA of the CDR3 is TGTGCCAGTAGTATTACACCTCATAGCAATCAGCCCCAGCATTTT. It is translated as CASSITPHSNQPQHF.

This clone has more than one count but fewer than ten. The chain uses TRBV7-8 and TRBJ1-1; D call uncertain. Germline assignment: CDR1 SGHVS and CDR2 FQNEAQ. This CDR3 region has 17 residues. Trimming took off 4 bases at V and 4 bases at J, with 22 bases between the two ends. The CDR3 nucleotides are TGTGCCAGCAGCTCAACCTTACCCGCAGGTGGAGGCACTGAAGCTTTCTTT. Translating gives CASSSTLPAGGGTEAFF.

J is TRBJ2-7 and V is TRBV21-1; the table's D call of TRBD1 was not tested on the DNA. TRBV21-1 is labeled a pseudogene. This CDR3 region has 15 residues. The CDR3 DNA is TGTGCCAGGGTGGGGACAGGAGATCATTCCTACGAGCAGTACTTC. Translation gives CARVGTGDHSYEQYF.

The chain couples TRBV30 to TRBJ2-3; D remains unclear. Germline CDR1 is GTSNPN and CDR2 is SVGIG (reference sequence). The CDR3 covers 12 residues. V was clipped by 3 bases and J by 3 bases, with 7 bases between them. Written as DNA, the CDR3 is TGTGCCTGGAGCCCGCAGACAGATACGCAGTATTTT. It encodes CAWSPQTDTQYF.